The rows below give T cell receptor beta chains drawn from one sample of a study of cytomegalovirus exposure and HLA in healthy donors. Only in-frame clones appear in the TCRdb table, and some are missing; sequencing was by immunoSEQ multiplex PCR. The repertoire consists of fewer than 130,000 clones, with around 80% occurring once and the leading ten covering roughly 2.9%. Input material: PBMCs. The receptors were sampled from a woman aged 55 to 70 in good health and CMV-seropositive. Each CDR3 is given with its conserved first and last residue. A D gene is named only where the DNA matches it firmly. The listing skips clone size in some rows; elsewhere it reads once, few, many or a size class.

size: once
length: 15
V: TRBV11-2
D: TRBD1
J: TRBJ1-5
DNA: TGTGCCAGCAGCCGGCAGGGGGAGAGCAATCAGCCCCAGCATTTT
CDR3: CASSRQGESNQPQHF

size: .
length: 16
V: TRBV13
D: .
J: TRBJ1-2
DNA: TGTGCCAGCAGCTCTGGCGGGCAGCCGCTTAACTATGGCTACACCTTC
CDR3: CASSSGGQPLNYGYTF

size: .
length: 18
V: TRBV5-6
D: .
J: TRBJ2-5
DNA: TGTGCCAGCAGCCTCGCCCGAATACAGAATCACGGCGAAGAGACCCAGTACTTC
CDR3: CASSLARIQNHGEETQYF

size: .
length: 15
V: TRBV4-2
D: TRBD2
J: TRBJ2-3
DNA: TGTGCCAGCGGCCTGGCTAGCGGGAGTGCGGATACGCAGTATTTT
CDR3: CASGLASGSADTQYF

size: .
length: 14
V: TRBV9
D: .
J: TRBJ1-1
DNA: TGTGCCAGCAGCAGCAATTCCCTGAACACTGAAGCTTTCTTT
CDR3: CASSSNSLNTEAFF

size: .
length: 14
V: TRBV5-1
D: .
J: TRBJ1-1
DNA: TGCGCCAGCAGCTTGGTTCCTCCGAACACTGAAGCTTTCTTT
CDR3: CASSLVPPNTEAFF

size: .
length: 16
V: TRBV9
D: TRBD2
J: TRBJ2-2
DNA: TGTGCCAGCAGCGTAGAGGCTAGCGGGAATACCGGGGAGCTGTTTTTT
CDR3: CASSVEASGNTGELFF

size: .
length: 14
V: TRBV15
D: .
J: TRBJ1-5
DNA: TGTGCCACCAGCAGAGTTTCGGGTTATCAGCCCCAGCATTTT
CDR3: CATSRVSGYQPQHF

size: few
length: 18
V: TRBV5-6
D: .
J: TRBJ2-2
DNA: TGTGCCAGCAGTCCTTTCGGGGGGACAGGAAGAAACACCGGGGAGCTGTTTTTT
CDR3: CASSPFGGTGRNTGELFF

size: .
length: 18
V: TRBV5-1
D: TRBD2
J: TRBJ2-7
DNA: TGCGCCAGCAGCTTGTACCCGGGAGGCGACCTAAGCTCCTACGAGCAGTACTTC
CDR3: CASSLYPGGDLSSYEQYF